This TCR beta chain was observed in a study of blood T cell repertoires in COVID-19. Losses at the gene ends were 5 bases for V and 1 base for J; bases not matched to a gene: 16. The CDR3 is 19 residues long. Looked up from germline, CDR1 is MDHEN and CDR2 is SYDVKM. Here immunoSEQ multiplex PCR was the method, and the copy in TCRdb shows in-frame clones only, minus some. The sample has 150,000 to 200,000 clones, around nine tenths seen once. This sequence originates from a man aged 18 to 30 with active or convalescent COVID-19. This chain uses TRBV28 with TRBJ1-5; 8 nucleotides line up with TRBD1. Sequencing was done on a sample of peripheral blood. The CDR3 protein is CASSAGDRQGIRSNQPQHF. Here the CDR3 DNA reads TGTGCCAGCAGTGCCGGGGACAGGCAGGGGATAAGGAGCAATCAGCCCCAGCATTTT.